This T cell receptor beta chain appears in the sequencing data of a study of blood T cells in healthy people across ages. The study drew donors from healthy Caucasian individuals in Russia aged roughly 6 to 95. No fewer than 5.5 micrograms of total RNA were isolated from every sample. Overall study results and limits: Conclusively comparing naive with antigen-experienced cells was impossible with unsorted PBMCs.

It was with a sample-barcoded 5' primer and a J-beta primer mix that a second PCR of roughly 7 to 12 cycles was run. Each cDNA molecule was tagged by a template-switch adaptor with 12 random nucleotides. Via MiXCR, TCRdb re-called the 5' RACE reads, giving one row per CDR3 protein. The repertoire consists of 710,000 or so distinct CDR3 sequences, with about a third occurring once and the leading ten covering 15%. The V end lost 6 bases, the J end lost 10 bases, and 21 bases lay between the germline ends. The CDR3 loop spans 15 amino acids. Germline V gives CDR1 ENHRY, CDR2 SYGVKD. With regard to this clonotype: Its target is unknown.

The sequence derives from a woman over 75 in good health. The rearrangement uses TRBV10-3 and TRBJ1-4; unclear D gene. Sequenced: blood. CDR3 coding DNA: TGTGCCATCAGAGATGACACAACCGATGTTGGAAAACTGTTTTTT. Its protein is CAIRDDTTDVGKLFF.